Listed here are 9 T cell receptor beta chains from one sample, sequenced in a study of regulatory T cells in long-lasting Graves disease. TCR beta libraries were built with iRepertoire HTBI primers and Arm-PCR of CDR3 regions. TCRdb redid the calling of the multiplex PCR reads with MiXCR, one entry per CDR3 protein. The sample has fewer than 350,000 distinct CDR3 sequences, 15% to 20% seen once; the top ten hold more than 35%. Time point indicated: newly diagnosed GD, antithyroid drugs for less than 3 months. TCR sequences were obtained from RNA taken from PBMCs. This material consisted of peripheral blood mononuclear cells (PBMCs), taken at new diagnosis, from a patient treated with antithyroid drugs. The receptors stem from a female donor with Graves disease.

This clonotype has a count of ten or more. This likely reflects a read error, since a far larger clone is one base away. V gene TRBV6-1 combines with J gene TRBJ2-7; 9 positions agree with TRBD1. The V gene's germline CDR1 is MNHNS and CDR2 SASEGT. Trimming at V came to 3 bases and at J to 7 bases, leaving 10 bases not matched to a gene. The CDR3 length is 15 residues. This CDR3 reads CASSEEEDRGFEQYF. CDR3 coding DNA: TGTGCCAGCAGTGAGGAAGAGGACAGGGGTTTTGAGCAGTACTTC.

This clonotype has ten or more counts. V and J are TRBV20-1 and TRBJ2-7, with 7 bases fitting TRBD2. CDR1 and CDR2 (germline): DFQATT, SNEGSKA (reference sequence). The V and J ends lost 6 bases and 3 bases, in that order; junction bases with no gene match: 14. The length of the CDR3 is 15 residues. The CDR3 here is CSAEPGASGDYEQYF. DNA of the CDR3: TGCAGTGCAGAACCCGGGGCTAGCGGAGACTACGAGCAGTACTTC.

This chain links TRBV11-2 with TRBJ2-2; the D is unclear. This CDR3 region has 17 residues. The V gene lost 4 bases and the J gene lost 0 bases, with 15 bases spanning the gap. Looked up from germline, CDR1 is SGHAT and CDR2 is FQNNGV. CDR3 sequence reads: CASSSYLLKTNTGELFF. CDR3 sequence (DNA): TGTGCCAGCAGCTCCTACCTCCTCAAAACGAACACCGGGGAGCTGTTTTTT.

This clonotype was seen repeatedly, ten times or more. The rearrangement joins TRBV7-9 to TRBJ2-3, with D perhaps being TRBD1 or TRBD2 (5 bases each). CDR1 is SEHNR, CDR2 FQNEAQ, per germline (reference sequence). The CDR3 has 18 residues. V was trimmed by 5 bases and J by 4 bases, leaving 25 bases between them. CDR3: CASSTKRAVSEGSDTQYF. CDR3 DNA: TGTGCCAGCAGCACTAAGAGGGCGGTTAGCGAGGGGTCAGATACGCAGTATTTT.

The V call is TRBV28, the J call TRBJ1-2; D ambiguous. The ends were cut back, 7 bases at V and 5 bases at J, with 17 bases in the middle. Germline V gives CDR1 MDHEN, CDR2 SYDVKM. This CDR3 region has 14 residues. The chain's CDR3 is CASNRSPGEYGYTF. The CDR3 coding sequence is TGTGCCAGCAACCGGTCCCCCGGCGAATATGGCTACACCTTC.

This clonotype was seen ten or more times. The V call is TRBV7-8, the J call TRBJ2-1; 8 bases are a match to TRBD2. The CDR3 consists of 15 residues. Germline V gene lookup returns CDR1 SGHVS and CDR2 FQNEAQ. The V gene end was trimmed by 2 bases and the J gene end by 10 bases; junction bases not matched to a gene: 10. CDR3 coding DNA: TGTGCCAGCAGCTTACCTAGCGGGTTCAATGTCGAGCAGTTCTTC. Protein product: CASSLPSGFNVEQFF.

This chain joins TRBV9 and TRBJ2-2, with D perhaps matching TRBD2 (5 bases). The CDR3 is 15 residues long. V dropped 6 bases and J dropped 5 bases, with 17 bases sitting between them. From germline, CDR1 is SGDLS and CDR2 YYNGEE. CDR3 sequence (DNA): TGTGCCAGCACCCTGGCCCAATCGGGGACCGGGGAGCTGTTTTTT. Amino acid sequence: CASTLAQSGTGELFF. Variable domain in full (rest from reference TRBV9 and TRBJ2-2): DSGVTQTPKHLITATGQRVTLRCSPRSGDLSVYWYQQSLDQGLQFLIQYYNGEERAKGNILERFSAQQFPDLHSELNLSSLELGDSALYFCASTLAQSGTGELFFGEGSRLTVL.

At least ten counts were recorded for this clonotype. The chain has TRBV27 and TRBJ2-5; a possible D gene is TRBD2 (6 bases). V gave up 8 bases and J gave up 3 bases, with 13 bases separating them. Germline CDR1 and CDR2: MNHEY and SMNVEV (reference sequence). This CDR3 is built from 13 residues. In nucleotides, the CDR3 is TGTGCCAGCGCGGGCGGGATAAAAGAGACCCAGTACTTC. It translates to CASAGGIKETQYF.

Only a few counts were recorded for this clonotype. J is TRBJ2-1 and V is TRBV19; 7 bases align to TRBD2. CDR1 and CDR2 (germline): LNHDA, SQIVND (reference sequence). The V and J ends lost 5 bases and 14 bases, in that order; junction bases with no gene match: 9. The CDR3 totals 12 residues. Here the CDR3 DNA reads TGTGCCAGTAGTCCAAGCGGGGCGAAGGAGTTCTTC. It is translated as CASSPSGAKEFF.